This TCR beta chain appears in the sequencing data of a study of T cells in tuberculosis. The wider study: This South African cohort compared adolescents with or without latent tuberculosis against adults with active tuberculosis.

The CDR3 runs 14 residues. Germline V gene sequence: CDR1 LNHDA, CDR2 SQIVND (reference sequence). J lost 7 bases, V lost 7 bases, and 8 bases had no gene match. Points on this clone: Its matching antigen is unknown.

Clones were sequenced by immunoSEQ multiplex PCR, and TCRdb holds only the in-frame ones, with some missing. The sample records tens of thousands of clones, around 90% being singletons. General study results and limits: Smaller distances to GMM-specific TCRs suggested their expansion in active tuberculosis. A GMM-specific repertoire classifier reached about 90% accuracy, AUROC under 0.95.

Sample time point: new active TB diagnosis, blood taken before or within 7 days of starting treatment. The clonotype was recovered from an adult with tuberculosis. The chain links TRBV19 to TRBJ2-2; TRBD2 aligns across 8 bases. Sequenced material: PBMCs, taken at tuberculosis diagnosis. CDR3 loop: CASIGRGADGELFF. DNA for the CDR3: TGTGCCAGTATCGGGCGGGGGGCTGACGGGGAGCTGTTTTTT.